The 8 T cell receptor beta chains given below trace back to one sample, sequenced in a study of shared clonotypes between healthy human individuals. As defined, naive CD8 cells were CD45RO-negative and positively selected for CCR7, with terminally differentiated effector memory CD45RA+ cells excluded. The protocol was immunoSEQ multiplex PCR, while the TCRdb copy is restricted to in-frame clones and leaves out a portion. The sample lists about 2.2 million clones, over 85% seen once, with about 1.6% in the top ten. Sequencing input: naive CD8+ T cells from PBMCs. Every receptor here comes from a man younger than 35 in good health. Some clones in this sample may be carry-over from other donors' samples.

CDR3 residues: CASSLIHHPTEQYF. CDR3 nucleotide sequence: TGTGCCAGCAGTTTAATACATCACCCCACCGAGCAGTACTTC. The rearrangement uses TRBV27 and TRBJ2-7; D not certain. Germline-derived CDR1 and CDR2 are MNHEY and SMNVEV (reference sequence). The CDR3 extends over 14 amino acids. Trimming removed 2 bases at V and 6 bases at J, with 14 bases between.

The table lists this clone with a few counts. The V gene is TRBV4-1, the J gene TRBJ1-5; D may be TRBD1 (6 bases). The germline CDR1 and CDR2 sequences are MGHRA and YSYEKL. CDR3 length equals 15 residues. Trimming shortened V by 3 bases and J by 1 base, and 10 bases separated the two germline ends. In DNA, the CDR3 is TGCGCCAGCAGCCAGGGGGCATCGAGCAATCAGCCCCAGCATTTT. Protein sequence: CASSQGASSNQPQHF.

The J gene is TRBJ2-1, the V gene TRBV19; 12 bases fit TRBD2. The CDR3 extends over 16 amino acids. J lost 7 bases, V lost 5 bases, and 9 bases had no gene match. Per the germline V gene, CDR1 is LNHDA and CDR2 is SQIVND (reference sequence). In DNA form, the CDR3 reads TGTGCCAGTAGTCCCCGACTAGCGGGAGACGCGAATGAGCAGTTCTTC. Protein product: CASSPRLAGDANEQFF.

This rearrangement joins TRBV27 to TRBJ1-3; TRBD1 is a possible D gene (6 bases). Germline-derived CDR1 and CDR2 are MNHEY and SMNVEV (reference sequence). V lost 9 bases to trimming and J lost 0 bases, with 9 bases between them. CDR3 length: 13 residues. CDR3 coding DNA: TGTGCCAGGAGACAGGTCTCTGGAAACACCATATATTTT. This sequence encodes CARRQVSGNTIYF.

This rearrangement joins TRBV7-9 to TRBJ2-1; tentatively, D is TRBD1 or TRBD2 (6 bases each). Trimming took 1 base from V and 7 from J, leaving 23 bases between them. The CDR3 is made up of 18 amino acids. Germline lookup yields CDR1 SEHNR and CDR2 FQNEAQ (reference sequence). The CDR3 DNA reads as TGTGCCAGCAGCTTAGATCCCCTCCTCAGGGGTGCGGGGAATGAGCAGTTCTTC. This sequence encodes CASSLDPLLRGAGNEQFF.

The chain uses TRBV28 and TRBJ2-6, with D perhaps being TRBD1 or TRBD2 (5 bases each). Germline assignment: CDR1 MDHEN and CDR2 SYDVKM. CDR3 length: 16 residues. Trimming pared 4 bases from V and 1 base from J, leaving 11 bases between. CDR3 coding DNA: TGTGCCAGCAGTTATCTAGGGGAGTCTGGGGCCAACGTCCTGACTTTC. This codes for CASSYLGESGANVLTF.

The chain employs TRBV23-1 and TRBJ1-5; the D is unclear. TRBV23-1 is an ORF; its function is uncertain. The CDR3 totals 17 residues. V was trimmed by 1 base and J by 4 bases, leaving 17 bases between them. The DNA for the CDR3 is TGCGCCAGCAGTCAATTCCCGACCCCCGTGGGAAATCAGCCCCAGCATTTT. As protein: CASSQFPTPVGNQPQHF.

This chain joins TRBV28 and TRBJ1-4; D remains unclear. CDR1 and CDR2 (germline): MDHEN, SYDVKM. CDR3 length equals 15 residues. V lost 6 bases, J lost 2 bases, and 13 bases lay in between. The CDR3 sequence is CASRLEGRTNEKLFF. In DNA, the CDR3 is TGTGCCAGCAGATTAGAGGGTCGCACTAATGAAAAACTGTTTTTT.